This TCR beta chain was found in a study of shared clonotypes between healthy human individuals. In the study overall: The study used three CD4 naive, three CD4 memory, two CD8 naive and one CD8 memory plate per donor.

As regards this clone: Other DNA sequences in this specimen translate into the identical CDR3.

The CDR3 is made up of 13 amino acids. CDR1 is WSHSY and CDR2 is SAAADI in the germline V gene. Trimming removed 3 bases at V and 1 base at J, with 4 bases between. The table came from immunoSEQ multiplex PCR; TCRdb's copy has only in-frame clones and leaves some out. The table lists a few hundred thousand clones, 95% to 97% of them singletons. This TCR was sampled from a man aged 25 to 45 in good health. Source material: memory CD8+ T cells sorted from blood. Specified subset: CD45RO+ cells pooled with CCR7-negative TemRA cells. The rearrangement links TRBV10-2 to TRBJ2-1; D is unclear. The CDR3 DNA is TGCGCCAGCAGTGAATGGTCCTACAATGAGCAGTTCTTC. Residues: CASSEWSYNEQFF.